Sequencing of this T cell receptor (beta chain) was carried out in a study of cytomegalovirus exposure and HLA in healthy donors. The PCR had 60 Vbeta and 13 Jbeta primers. The method was immunoSEQ multiplex PCR; TCRdb's version includes in-frame clones alone and lacks a portion of them. The sample includes about 170,000 clones, approximately 75% of them seen just once. There are 16 residues in the CDR3. Germline V CDR1 and CDR2: LNHDA, SQIVND (reference sequence). The V segment lost 3 bases and the J segment 4 bases; nucleotides outside the gene matches: 7. The sequence came from a girl aged 10 to 17 in good health and CMV-seronegative. Sequencing input: PBMCs. The genes are TRBV19 and TRBJ2-1; TRBD2 matches at 9 bases. CDR3 in amino acids: CASSIRASGVYNEQFF. CDR3 DNA sequence: TGTGCCAGTAGTATTCGGGCTAGCGGGGTTTACAATGAGCAGTTCTTC.